This T cell receptor beta chain came from a study of OX40 agonist ivuxolimab in advanced cancers. The assay was immunoSEQ multiplex PCR, and TCRdb's table has in-frame clones only and misses some. Of tens of thousands of clones listed, 74% are singletons. Trimming cost V 5 bases and J 6 bases, with 16 bases left between them. The length of the CDR3 is 15 residues. The germline V gene encodes CDR1 SGHAT and CDR2 FQNNGV. The chain combines TRBV11-2 with TRBJ1-4; D is perhaps TRBD1 (5 bases). The sequence was obtained from an adult with an advanced solid tumor such as melanoma, head and neck, liver or kidney cancer. The source was CD4+ or CD8+ T cells sorted from blood, collected in a trial of the OX40 agonist ivuxolimab. The CDR3 spells CASSPRPGNDEKLFF. In DNA form, the CDR3 reads TGTGCCAGCAGCCCCCGCCCAGGGAACGATGAAAAACTGTTTTTT. The whole variable domain, filled in from reference TRBV11-2 and TRBJ1-4, reads EAGVAQSPRYKIIEKRQSVAFWCNPISGHATLYWYQQILGQGPKLLIQFQNNGVVDDSQLPKDRFSAERLKGVDSTLKIQPAKLEDSAVYLCASSPRPGNDEKLFFGSGTQLSVL.